Reported below is one TCR beta chain. The antigen remains unidentified. Sequencing used immunoSEQ multiplex PCR; TCRdb keeps in-frame clones, though not all of them. The sample consists of fewer than 150,000 clones, 90% of them appearing once. This sample stems from a study of T cell responses to AZD1222 COVID-19 vaccine. About the study: Second-dose schedules of about 4 or about 12 weeks were combined.

Study findings and constraints: Breadth and depth of Spike-specific TCRs rose after two AZD1222 doses. Spike regions recognized by vaccine-associated CD4 TCRs spanned the protein, led by 160-218 and 743-854. The number of AZD1222 recipients seropositive at baseline was only 6 or 7.

This CDR3 has 14 residues. Deletions cut 0 bases from V and 10 bases from J, with 12 bases between. Germline CDR1 and CDR2: SEHNR and FQNEAQ (reference sequence). The source is an adult in good health. Material: peripheral blood, obtained on day 0 of AZD1222 vaccination. The chain has TRBV7-9 and TRBJ1-4; weak D call: TRBD1 (5 bases). CDR3 sequence reads: CASSLAPGSGKLFF. CDR3 nucleotides: TGTGCCAGCAGCTTAGCCCCAGGGTCGGGAAAACTGTTTTTT.